Below, 25 T cell receptor beta chains from the same sample are listed, as sequenced in a study of T cell responses to AZD1222 COVID-19 vaccine. Data came from immunoSEQ multiplex PCR; TCRdb stores just in-frame clones and leaves some out. The table has about 180,000 clones, around 90% seen once. Sequencing used peripheral blood, obtained 28 days after the second AZD1222 dose. These receptors were obtained from an adult who received the AZD1222 COVID-19 vaccine.

V usage is TRBV6-2 or TRBV6-3 and J usage is TRBJ2-5; 9 bases are a match to TRBD2. J lost 5 bases, V lost 2 bases, and 12 bases had no gene match. Germline-derived CDR1 and CDR2 are MNHEY and SVGEGT. The CDR3 consists of 17 residues. The CDR3 is CASSYPPSGAGWETQYF. As DNA, the CDR3 is TGTGCCAGCAGTTACCCCCCTAGCGGGGCAGGGTGGGAGACCCAGTACTTC.

This clone was detected once. The rearrangement uses TRBV18 and TRBJ2-1, with TRBD2 identical over 12 bases. Per the germline V gene, CDR1 is KGHSH and CDR2 is LQKENI. The CDR3 has 15 amino acids. Trimming cost V 3 bases and J 8 bases; bases outside gene matches: 5. The CDR3 nucleotides read TGTGCCAGCTCACCTGCGACTAGCGGGAGCGATGAGCAGTTCTTC. It yields the protein CASSPATSGSDEQFF.

The rearrangement uses TRBV11-3 and TRBJ1-1; TRBD1 agrees at 8 bases. J lost 7 bases, V lost 4 bases, and 5 bases had no gene match. Germline V gene sequence: CDR1 SGHNT, CDR2 YENEEA. This CDR3 is built from 13 residues. The CDR3 loop reads CASSSRQGLEAFF. CDR3 DNA: TGTGCCAGCAGCTCACGACAGGGGCTTGAAGCTTTCTTT. Full variable domain (missing parts from reference TRBV11-3 and TRBJ1-1): EAGVVQSPRYKIIEKKQPVAFWCNPISGHNTLYWYLQNLGQGPELLIRYENEEAVDDSQLPKDRFSAERLKGVDSTLKIQPAELGDSAVYLCASSSRQGLEAFFGQGTRLTVV.

The chain employs TRBV11-3 and TRBJ2-2, with D possibly called TRBD1 or TRBD2 (5 bases each). CDR1 is SGHNT, CDR2 YENEEA, per germline. There are 14 residues in the CDR3. V was clipped by 5 bases and J by 3 bases, with 10 bases between them. As DNA, the CDR3 is TGTGCCAGCAGCCGGGACGGGGACACCGGGGAGCTGTTTTTT. Protein: CASSRDGDTGELFF.

The rearrangement joins TRBV19 to TRBJ2-3; 12 bases are a match to TRBD2. The germline V gene encodes CDR1 LNHDA and CDR2 SQIVND (reference sequence). After removal of 5 bases from V and 4 bases from J, the junction contained 13 bases not matched to a gene. The CDR3 runs to 18 residues. The CDR3 bases are TGTGCCAGTAGTGAGCTAGCGGGGGGGCAGCGTCGGGCAGATACGCAGTATTTT. It encodes CASSELAGGQRRADTQYF.

The rearrangement links TRBV19 to TRBJ2-1; the D gene is possibly TRBD2 (6 bases). The CDR3 consists of 15 residues. The V and J ends lost 5 bases and 4 bases respectively, with 15 bases between them. Germline CDR1 is LNHDA and CDR2 is SQIVND (reference sequence). CDR3 region: CASSPRRALYNEQFF. The CDR3 DNA follows: TGTGCCAGTAGTCCACGGAGGGCCTTATACAATGAGCAGTTCTTC.

The rearrangement uses TRBV4-3 and TRBJ2-3; the match to TRBD2 covers 10 bases. The CDR3 length is 17 residues. The V gene end was trimmed by 0 bases and the J gene end by 5 bases; junction bases not matched to a gene: 8. Germline V gives CDR1 LGHNA, CDR2 YSLEER. CDR3 nucleotides: TGCGCCAGCAGCCAAGAAGCGCTAGCGGGGGTAATAGATACGCAGTATTTT. Encoded protein: CASSQEALAGVIDTQYF.

The chain uses TRBV27 and TRBJ2-3; D is unresolved. This CDR3 is built from 16 residues. Germline V gene data show CDR1 as MNHEY and CDR2 as SMNVEV (reference sequence). Trimming shortened V by 5 bases and J by 2 bases, and 17 bases separated the two germline ends. In DNA form, the CDR3 reads TGTGCCAGCAGTAGCCGTGTAGCCGAAAACACAGATACGCAGTATTTT. It yields the protein CASSSRVAENTDTQYF.

The chain is built from TRBV2 and TRBJ2-7; D not certain. The germline V gene encodes CDR1 SNHLY and CDR2 FYNNEI. The V end was cut by 4 bases, the J end by 2 bases, with 12 bases between. The CDR3 is 14 amino acids. CDR3 nucleotide sequence: TGTGCCAGCAGTGTCAGGAGACCGGCCTACGAGCAGTACTTC. Protein: CASSVRRPAYEQYF. Looking up the rest from reference TRBV2 and TRBJ2-7 gives the full variable domain: EPEVTQTPSHQVTQMGQEVILRCVPISNHLYFYWYRQILGQKVEFLVSFYNNEISEKSEIFDDQFSVERPDGSNFTLKIRSTKLEDSAMYFCASSVRRPAYEQYFGPGTRLTVT.

V is TRBV5-5 and J is TRBJ1-5; 9 nucleotides line up with TRBD1. Germline assignment: CDR1 SGHKS and CDR2 YYEKEE (reference sequence). With 4 bases clipped from V and 0 bases from J, the junction kept 5 bases outside the gene matches. The CDR3 sequence is 16 residues long. CDR3 sequence: CASSLDRGFSNQPQHF. CDR3 sequence (DNA): TGTGCCAGCAGCCTTGACAGGGGGTTTAGCAATCAGCCCCAGCATTTT. The full variable domain, completed using reference TRBV5-5 and TRBJ1-5, is DAGVTQSPTHLIKTRGQQVTLRCSPISGHKSVSWYQQVLGQGPQFIFQYYEKEERGRGNFPDRFSARQFPNYSSELNVNALLLGDSALYLCASSLDRGFSNQPQHFGDGTRLSIL.

The chain combines TRBV24-1 with TRBJ2-3; D may be TRBD1 (5 bases). Trimming left V 2 bases short and J 0 bases short, with 14 bases between. CDR1 and CDR2 from the germline V gene are KGHDR and SFDVKD. The CDR3 totals 17 residues. This CDR3 reads CATSDSSDTPSTDTQYF. CDR3 DNA sequence: TGTGCCACCAGTGATTCTTCGGACACCCCGAGCACAGATACGCAGTATTTT.

The chain has TRBV2 and TRBJ2-7; possible D gene TRBD1, 5 bases. The CDR3 spans 11 residues. Germline V gene data show CDR1 as SNHLY and CDR2 as FYNNEI. V was trimmed by 6 bases and J by 7 bases, leaving 10 bases between them. The CDR3 loop is CASRVQGEQYF. The CDR3 DNA follows: TGTGCCAGCAGGGTCCAGGGAGAGCAGTACTTC.

This clone was observed a single time. The chain employs TRBV7-8 and TRBJ1-6; the D is unclear. CDR3 length: 13 amino acids. The germline gives CDR1 SGHVS, CDR2 FQNEAQ. Trimming stripped 1 base from V and 6 bases from J, with 4 bases between. CDR3 residues: CASSLVSNSPLHF. The CDR3 DNA reads TGTGCCAGCAGCTTAGTCTCTAATTCACCCCTCCACTTT.

This chain links TRBV7-9 with TRBJ2-7; weak D call: TRBD1 (5 bases). CDR3 length equals 15 residues. From germline, CDR1 is SEHNR and CDR2 FQNEAQ (reference sequence). Between the trimmed V and J ends, which lost 3 bases and 2 bases, there was a span of 14 bases. The CDR3, as DNA: TGTGCCAGCAGCTTGAACGCTCCGGACACCTACGAGCAGTACTTC. It specifies CASSLNAPDTYEQYF.

Written as DNA, the CDR3 is TGTGCCACCAGCAGAGAGTGGGGGCAGGGGTTGGACACTGAAGCTTTCTTT. As protein: CATSREWGQGLDTEAFF. V and J are TRBV15 and TRBJ1-1; tentatively, D is TRBD1 (6 bases). The V gene's germline CDR1 is LNHNV and CDR2 YYDKDF (reference sequence). CDR3 size: 17 residues. Trimming shortened V by 0 bases and J by 3 bases, and 17 bases separated the two germline ends.

The chain uses TRBV12-3 or TRBV12-4 and TRBJ1-2; D possibly corresponds to TRBD1 (6 bases). The germline V and J ends were trimmed by 6 bases and 5 bases, with 13 bases remaining between them. The length of the CDR3 is 13 residues. CDR3 coding DNA: TGTGCCAGCAGCACAGGGAGCACGTATGGCTACACCTTC. It yields the protein CASSTGSTYGYTF.

The V gene is TRBV6-5, the J gene TRBJ2-1; no clear D gene. This CDR3 is built from 16 residues. From germline, CDR1 is MNHEY and CDR2 SVGAGI. V shed 0 bases and J shed 5 bases, with 14 bases lying between them. CDR3 residues: CASSYSGLGRDNEQFF. CDR3 sequence (DNA): TGTGCCAGCAGTTACTCCGGTCTCGGTCGCGACAATGAGCAGTTCTTC.

CDR3 nucleotides: TGTGCCAGCTTAGTCCCGGGGATGAACACTGAAGCTTTCTTT. Its protein is CASLVPGMNTEAFF. The rearrangement uses TRBV13 and TRBJ1-1, with D unresolved. Per germline, CDR1 PRHDT and CDR2 FYEKMQ (reference sequence). V was shortened by 8 bases and J by 0 bases, with 13 bases between the two germline ends. The CDR3 is 14 amino acids.

The V gene is TRBV3-1 (or the pseudogene TRBV3-2), the J gene TRBJ2-7; 9 nucleotides line up with TRBD2. V lost 0 bases, J lost 4 bases, and 4 bases stayed unmatched. CDR1 LGHDT and CDR2 YNNKEL come from the germline V gene (reference sequence). The CDR3 loop spans 15 amino acids. The CDR3 protein is CASSQDFSGRYEQYF. CDR3 sequence (DNA): TGTGCCAGCAGCCAAGATTTTAGCGGGAGATACGAGCAGTACTTC.

The chain couples TRBV5-8 to TRBJ2-2, with TRBD1 identical over 8 bases. J was trimmed by 3 bases and V by 4 bases; bases with no gene match: 5. Germline loops: CDR1 SGHTS, CDR2 YDEGEE. The CDR3 runs 15 residues. CDR3 DNA: TGTGCCAGCAGCGTAAGGACAGGGTACACCGGGGAGCTGTTTTTT. Residues: CASSVRTGYTGELFF.

CDR3 amino acids: CASSQEGTPNQPQHF. The CDR3 DNA reads as TGTGCCAGCAGCCAAGAAGGGACACCAAATCAGCCCCAGCATTTT. The chain uses TRBV3-1 (or the pseudogene TRBV3-2) and TRBJ1-5; maybe TRBD1 (6 bases). The CDR3 is made up of 15 amino acids. Germline V CDR1 and CDR2: LGHDT, YNNKEL (reference sequence). V was pared by 0 bases and J by 4 bases, with 10 bases between.

The J gene is TRBJ1-4, the V gene TRBV3-1 (or the pseudogene TRBV3-2); no clear D gene. The CDR3 has 15 residues. V lost 0 bases, J lost 4 bases, and 9 bases lay in between. Per germline, CDR1 LGHDT and CDR2 YNNKEL (reference sequence). Written as DNA, the CDR3 is TGTGCCAGCAGCCAAGAGCATGCTATTAATGAAAAACTGTTTTTT. It codes for CASSQEHAINEKLFF.

This chain joins TRBV4-1 and TRBJ2-1, with D perhaps matching TRBD1 (6 bases). The CDR3 has 14 residues. CDR1 is MGHRA, CDR2 YSYEKL, per germline. Trimming took off 5 bases at V and 5 bases at J, with 13 bases between the two ends. The CDR3 spells CASSAIGTHNEQFF. CDR3 DNA sequence: TGCGCCAGCAGCGCCATAGGGACACACAATGAGCAGTTCTTC.

This clone was observed a few times. This chain uses TRBV6-5 with TRBJ1-2; D possibly corresponds to TRBD1 (6 bases). Trimming pared 2 bases from V and 3 bases from J, leaving 13 bases between. This CDR3 contains 15 residues. Germline V gene data show CDR1 as MNHEY and CDR2 as SVGAGI. The DNA for the CDR3 is TGTGCCAGCAGTTACGGCAGGGGCTCGTACTATGGCTACACCTTC. It is translated as CASSYGRGSYYGYTF.

The rearrangement joins TRBV11-3 to TRBJ1-3, with D unresolved. Germline CDR1 reads SGHNT; CDR2 reads YENEEA. Between the trimmed V and J ends, which lost 2 bases and 1 base, there was a span of 9 bases. This CDR3 is built from 15 residues. CDR3 DNA: TGTGCCAGCAGCTTATCGGGCGGGTCTGGAAACACCATATATTTT. The encoded protein is CASSLSGGSGNTIYF.